Described below is a single TCR beta chain sequence and its context. These data come from a study of T-cell memory formation after mild COVID-19. The CDR3 has 15 amino acids. Germline CDR1 DFQATT, CDR2 SNEGSKA (reference sequence). After removal of 5 bases from V and 8 bases from J, the junction contained 13 bases not matched to a gene. A single record per CDR3 protein comes from TCRdb applying MiXCR to the 5' RACE reads. The table shows about 350,000 distinct CDR3 sequences, with roughly an eighth occurring only once. Sequencing used PBMCs or a T cell subset sorted from them (not recorded which). The chain joins TRBV20-1 to TRBJ1-2, with 11 bases aligning to TRBD1. This sequence originates from a man younger than 30 who had mild COVID-19 (a few samples of this study predate the infection). Cell type and time point are not known. This CDR3 is CSARPGQGVVGGYTF. The DNA for the CDR3 is TGCAGTGCTCGACCGGGACAGGGGGTAGTCGGCGGCTACACCTTC.